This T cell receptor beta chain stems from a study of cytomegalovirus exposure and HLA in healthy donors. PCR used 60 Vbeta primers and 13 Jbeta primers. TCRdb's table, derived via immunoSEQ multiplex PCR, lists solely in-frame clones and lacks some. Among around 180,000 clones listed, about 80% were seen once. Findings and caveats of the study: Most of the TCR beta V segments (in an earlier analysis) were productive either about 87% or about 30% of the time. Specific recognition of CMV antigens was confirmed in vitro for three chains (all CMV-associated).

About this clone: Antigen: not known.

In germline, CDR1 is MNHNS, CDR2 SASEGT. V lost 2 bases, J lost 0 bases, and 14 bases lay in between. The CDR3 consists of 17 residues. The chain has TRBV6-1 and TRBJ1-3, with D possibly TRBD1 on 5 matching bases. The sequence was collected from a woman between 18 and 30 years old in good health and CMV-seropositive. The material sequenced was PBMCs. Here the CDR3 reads CASSERGFRTSGNTIYF. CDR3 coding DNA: TGTGCCAGCAGTGAAAGGGGTTTTCGTACCTCTGGAAACACCATATATTTT.